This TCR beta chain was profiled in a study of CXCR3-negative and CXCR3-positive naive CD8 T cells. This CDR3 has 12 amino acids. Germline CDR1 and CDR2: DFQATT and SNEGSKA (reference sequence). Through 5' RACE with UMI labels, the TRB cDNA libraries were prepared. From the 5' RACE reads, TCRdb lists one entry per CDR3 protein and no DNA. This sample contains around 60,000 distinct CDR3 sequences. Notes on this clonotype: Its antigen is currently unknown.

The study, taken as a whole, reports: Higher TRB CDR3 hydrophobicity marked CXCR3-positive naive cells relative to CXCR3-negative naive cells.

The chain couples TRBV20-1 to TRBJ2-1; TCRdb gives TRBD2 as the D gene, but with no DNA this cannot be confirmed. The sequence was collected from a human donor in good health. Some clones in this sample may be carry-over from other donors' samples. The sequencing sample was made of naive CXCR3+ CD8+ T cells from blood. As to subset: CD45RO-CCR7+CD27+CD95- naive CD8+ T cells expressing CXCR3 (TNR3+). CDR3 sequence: CSASGGDNEQFF.